The 29 T cell receptor beta chains below were found in one sample sequenced in a study of blood T cell repertoires in COVID-19. The protocol was immunoSEQ multiplex PCR, while the TCRdb copy is restricted to in-frame clones and leaves out a portion. This sample has some 80,000 clones, with almost 90% found just once. The sequenced sample consisted of peripheral blood. The source is a human donor in a cohort sampled during active COVID-19.

This clone was observed a single time. The CDR3 region is CASSSGRQVEKLFF. The CDR3 bases are TGCGCCAGCAGTTCAGGGCGACAGGTGGAAAAACTGTTTTTT. The chain employs TRBV5-1 and TRBJ1-4; possible D gene TRBD1, 6 bases. Trimming cost V 5 bases and J 8 bases, with 16 bases left between them. The V gene's germline CDR1 is SGHRS and CDR2 YFSETQ. The CDR3 extends over 14 amino acids.

V is TRBV11-1 and J is TRBJ2-3, with D possibly TRBD1 on 5 matching bases. The CDR3 sequence is 15 residues long. Germline loops: CDR1 SGHAT, CDR2 FQDESV (reference sequence). The V and J ends lost 5 bases and 1 base respectively, with 13 bases between them. This chain's CDR3 is CASSQGRVGTDTQYF. CDR3 bases: TGTGCCAGCAGCCAAGGCAGGGTTGGCACAGATACGCAGTATTTT.

The CDR3 reads CASSTVDRVSQPQHF. CDR3 coding DNA: TGTGCCAGTAGTACGGTTGACAGGGTCTCCCAGCCCCAGCATTTT. This chain joins TRBV19 and TRBJ1-5; 7 bases map to TRBD1. The CDR3 has 15 amino acids. The germline CDR1 and CDR2 sequences are LNHDA and SQIVND (reference sequence). V was pared by 4 bases and J by 7 bases, with 10 bases of the junction left unmatched.

The chain recombines TRBV12-3 or TRBV12-4 with TRBJ1-1, with TRBD1 identical over 7 bases. The CDR3 is 13 amino acids. V shed 0 bases, J shed 8 bases, and the junction held 3 bases outside the gene matches. The DNA for the CDR3 is TGTGCCAGCAGTTTAGCGGGGGGACAGGAAGCTTTCTTT. Encoded protein: CASSLAGGQEAFF.

The chain employs TRBV6-2 or TRBV6-3 and TRBJ2-3; 8 bases match TRBD2. CDR3 length equals 17 residues. After removal of 5 bases from V and 0 bases from J, the junction contained 10 bases not matched to a gene. Germline V CDR1 and CDR2: MNHEY, SVGEGT. DNA of the CDR3: TGTGCCAGCAGTAAGGGCCTGACTAGCGCTAGCACAGATACGCAGTATTTT. It codes for CASSKGLTSASTDTQYF.

This chain links TRBV3-1 (or the pseudogene TRBV3-2) with TRBJ2-7; D is undetermined. This CDR3 region has 13 residues. The germline V gene encodes CDR1 LGHDT and CDR2 YNNKEL (reference sequence). The ends were cut back, 1 base at V and 9 bases at J, with 13 bases in the middle. The CDR3 DNA reads as TGTGCCAGCAGCCAAGGGGCGAACCCTGGGCAGTACTTC. Translation gives CASSQGANPGQYF.

The V and J genes are TRBV9 and TRBJ1-2, with a weak D call TRBD1 (6 bases). Trimming took off 3 bases at V and 0 bases at J, with 12 bases between the two ends. This CDR3 contains 15 residues. Per germline, CDR1 SGDLS and CDR2 YYNGEE. In nucleotides, the CDR3 is TGTGCCAGCAGCGCTTTCGGACAGCCTAACTATGGCTACACCTTC. It is translated as CASSAFGQPNYGYTF.

This chain connects TRBV9 to TRBJ2-1, with 11 positions matching TRBD2. The CDR3 sequence is 16 residues long. CDR1 SGDLS and CDR2 YYNGEE come from the germline V gene. V gave up 3 bases and J gave up 10 bases; unmatched junction bases: 12. In DNA form, the CDR3 reads TGTGCCAGCAGCGCCCCCGCAGGACTAGCGGGCCTAGAGCAGTTCTTC. Its protein product is CASSAPAGLAGLEQFF.

CDR3 residues: CASSHLAGGPDEQFF. The CDR3 bases are TGTGCCAGCAGCCACCTAGCGGGAGGGCCGGATGAGCAGTTCTTC. This chain connects TRBV7-9 to TRBJ2-1; 12 nucleotides match TRBD2. The V and J ends lost 5 bases and 8 bases, in that order; junction bases with no gene match: 7. This CDR3 region has 15 residues. The germline V gene has CDR1 SEHNR and CDR2 FQNEAQ (reference sequence).

V gene TRBV7-3 combines with J gene TRBJ2-3; D is ambiguous. V was cut by 1 base and J by 8 bases, with 7 bases left in between. This CDR3 region has 12 residues. Germline CDR1 and CDR2: SGHTA and FQGTGA. CDR3 DNA: TGTGCCAGCAGCTTAATATCGGGTACGCAGTATTTT. Encoded protein: CASSLISGTQYF.

The V call is TRBV5-1, the J call TRBJ2-2; the D gene is possibly TRBD1 (6 bases). CDR3 length equals 14 residues. Trimming shortened V by 7 bases and J by 2 bases, and 12 bases separated the two germline ends. From germline, CDR1 is SGHRS and CDR2 YFSETQ. This CDR3 is CASHTGTNTGELFF. The CDR3 DNA follows: TGCGCCAGCCACACAGGGACCAACACCGGGGAGCTGTTTTTT.

The CDR3 sequence: CSVSGRLNEKLFF. Written as DNA, the CDR3 is TGCAGCGTCTCAGGGCGTCTTAATGAAAAACTGTTTTTT. The J gene is TRBJ1-4, the V gene TRBV29-1; the D gene is possibly TRBD1 (5 bases). CDR1 is SQVTM, CDR2 ANQGSEA, per germline. V was clipped by 6 bases and J by 4 bases, with 12 bases between them. There are 13 residues in the CDR3.

V and J are TRBV29-1 and TRBJ2-1, with 9 bases identical to TRBD2. This CDR3 is 13 amino acids long. V gave up 4 bases and J gave up 2 bases; unmatched junction bases: 0. Germline CDR1 and CDR2: SQVTM and ANQGSEA. The CDR3 here is CSVGGRAYNEQFF. The CDR3, as DNA: TGCAGCGTTGGCGGGAGGGCCTACAATGAGCAGTTCTTC.

The rearrangement joins TRBV7-8 to TRBJ1-5; D perhaps matches TRBD1 (5 bases). V lost 5 bases and J 1 base, leaving 12 bases between the germline ends. The CDR3 consists of 15 residues. The germline V gene has CDR1 SGHVS and CDR2 FQNEAQ. Here the CDR3 reads CASSGVGGSNQPQHF. In DNA, the CDR3 is TGTGCCAGCAGCGGGGTGGGGGGAAGCAATCAGCCCCAGCATTTT.

The genes are TRBV4-3 and TRBJ2-6; weak D call: TRBD1 (6 bases). V was trimmed by 3 bases and J by 4 bases, leaving 10 bases between them. The length of the CDR3 is 15 residues. Germline V lookup: CDR1 LGHNA, CDR2 YSLEER. Here the CDR3 reads CASSQPGVGANVLTF. DNA of the CDR3: TGCGCCAGCAGCCAGCCAGGGGTCGGGGCCAACGTCCTGACTTTC.

The chain has TRBV9 and TRBJ2-3; weak D call: TRBD1 (6 bases). The ends were cut back, 9 bases at V and 0 bases at J, with 17 bases in the middle. This CDR3 spans 15 amino acids. Germline V gene sequence: CDR1 SGDLS, CDR2 YYNGEE. This chain's CDR3 is CATSQRDTSTDTQYF. DNA of the CDR3: TGTGCCACCTCCCAGAGGGACACTAGCACAGATACGCAGTATTTT.

This chain uses TRBV7-6 with TRBJ2-2; 7 bases map to TRBD1. The CDR3 has 14 residues. V was pared by 8 bases and J by 0 bases, with 3 bases of the junction left unmatched. Germline-derived CDR1 and CDR2 are SGHVS and FNYEAQ. The CDR3 region is CASQGQSNTGELFF. CDR3 nucleotides: TGTGCCAGCCAGGGACAGTCGAACACCGGGGAGCTGTTTTTT. Full variable domain (missing parts from reference TRBV7-6 and TRBJ2-2): GAGVSQSPRYKVTKRGQDVALRCDPISGHVSLYWYRQALGQGPEFLTYFNYEAQQDKSGLPNDRFSAERPEGSISTLTIQRTEQRDSAMYRCASQGQSNTGELFFGEGSRLTVL.

The chain is built from TRBV7-2 and TRBJ1-2; no definite D call. With 5 bases removed from V and 1 base from J, the gap between germline ends came to 8 bases. This CDR3 is built from 13 residues. Germline V gene data show CDR1 as SGHTA and CDR2 as FQGNSA. In nucleotides, the CDR3 is TGTGCCAGCAGCCATAAGAGTAACTATGGCTACACCTTC. Translating it yields CASSHKSNYGYTF.

The J gene is TRBJ2-4, the V gene TRBV7-9, with TRBD1 identical over 7 bases. CDR3 length: 15 residues. With V trimmed by 5 bases and J by 8 bases, 12 bases remained unmatched. The germline CDR1 and CDR2 sequences are SEHNR and FQNEAQ (reference sequence). This chain's CDR3 is CASSGRDSGIDIQYF. In nucleotides, the CDR3 is TGTGCCAGCAGCGGCAGGGACAGTGGAATTGACATTCAGTACTTC.

V gene TRBV19 combines with J gene TRBJ1-5, with D possibly being TRBD1 (5 bases). Germline V CDR1 and CDR2: LNHDA, SQIVND (reference sequence). This CDR3 has 15 residues. V was pared by 2 bases and J by 1 base, with 9 bases between. CDR3 coding DNA: TGTGCCAGTAGTATACTATCAGGGAGCAATCAGCCCCAGCATTTT. Protein product: CASSILSGSNQPQHF. The full variable domain, completed using reference TRBV19 and TRBJ1-5, is DGGITQSPKYLFRKEGQNVTLSCEQNLNHDAMYWYRQDPGQGLRLIYYSQIVNDFQKGDIAEGYSVSREKKESFPLTVTSAQKNPTAFYLCASSILSGSNQPQHFGDGTRLSIL.

V is TRBV7-2 and J is TRBJ1-4; no reliable D call. The CDR3 contains 18 residues. V shed 5 bases and J shed 0 bases, with 19 bases lying between them. CDR1 and CDR2 from the germline V gene are SGHTA and FQGNSA. The CDR3 here is CASSARASPDATNEKLFF. CDR3 bases: TGTGCCAGCAGCGCAAGAGCGTCGCCAGACGCAACTAATGAAAAACTGTTTTTT.

The rearrangement links TRBV6-5 to TRBJ2-1, with 8 bases that match TRBD1. The V gene's germline CDR1 is MNHEY and CDR2 SVGAGI. The CDR3 extends over 15 amino acids. The V and J ends lost 7 bases and 5 bases, in that order; junction bases with no gene match: 10. The CDR3 DNA is TGTGCCAGCAAAACCCGGGACAGGTTGAACAATGAGCAGTTCTTC. This gives the protein CASKTRDRLNNEQFF.

The chain carries TRBV7-7 and TRBJ2-2, with a tentative D call TRBD2 (6 bases). Germline values: CDR1 SSHAT, CDR2 FNYEAQ (reference sequence). The CDR3 is 14 amino acids. Trimming took off 5 bases at V and 4 bases at J, with 11 bases between the two ends. The DNA for the CDR3 is TGTGCCAGCAGCCCCCGGGGGTTCACCGGGGAGCTGTTTTTT. Its protein product is CASSPRGFTGELFF.

The chain links TRBV19 to TRBJ2-7; 8 nucleotides agree with TRBD1. The CDR3 is 15 residues long. CDR1 and CDR2 from the germline V gene are LNHDA and SQIVND (reference sequence). V trimming: 4 bases; J trimming: 2 bases; junction bases outside the gene matches: 7. CDR3 loop: CASSNRDRPPYEQYF. The CDR3 nucleotides read TGTGCCAGTAGTAACCGGGACAGGCCACCCTACGAGCAGTACTTC.

The chain carries TRBV2 and TRBJ1-2, with D unclear. With 6 bases removed from V and 8 bases from J, the gap between germline ends came to 10 bases. CDR1 and CDR2 from the germline V gene are SNHLY and FYNNEI. The CDR3 sequence is 11 residues long. CDR3: CASSPTVGYTF. For the CDR3, the DNA is TGTGCCAGCAGCCCCACAGTCGGCTACACCTTC.

The V call is TRBV5-4, the J call TRBJ2-5, with D possibly matching TRBD2 (5 bases). The V end lost 0 bases, the J end lost 1 base, and 10 bases lay between the germline ends. The CDR3 extends over 15 amino acids. Germline assignment: CDR1 SGHNT and CDR2 YYREEE (reference sequence). The CDR3 protein is CASSLDQAGQETQYF. The CDR3 coding sequence is TGTGCCAGCAGCTTGGACCAGGCGGGCCAAGAGACCCAGTACTTC.

The chain recombines TRBV5-6 with TRBJ1-2; possible D gene TRBD1, 6 bases. Germline CDR1 SGHDT, CDR2 YYEEEE. The CDR3 runs to 14 residues. Trimming shortened V by 2 bases and J by 4 bases, and 12 bases separated the two germline ends. Here the CDR3 DNA reads TGTGCCAGCAGCTTACGGGGGGCGGGCTATGGCTACACCTTC. Protein: CASSLRGAGYGYTF.

This CDR3 reads CASIPGLAGAYEQYF. In nucleotides, the CDR3 is TGTGCCAGCATCCCGGGACTAGCGGGGGCCTACGAGCAGTACTTC. The chain uses TRBV2 and TRBJ2-7; 14 bases fit TRBD2. This CDR3 contains 15 residues. Germline CDR1 is SNHLY and CDR2 is FYNNEI. V dropped 7 bases and J dropped 2; count of bases not matched to a gene: 4. The whole variable domain, filled in from reference TRBV2 and TRBJ2-7, reads EPEVTQTPSHQVTQMGQEVILRCVPISNHLYFYWYRQILGQKVEFLVSFYNNEISEKSEIFDDQFSVERPDGSNFTLKIRSTKLEDSAMYFCASIPGLAGAYEQYFGPGTRLTVT.

The chain employs TRBV5-1 and TRBJ2-7; 7 nucleotides align to TRBD2. Germline trimming cut 0 bases from V and 2 bases from J; bases unmatched to any gene: 2. The germline V gene encodes CDR1 SGHRS and CDR2 YFSETQ. The CDR3 is 14 residues long. CDR3 in amino acids: CASSLAGGAYEQYF. The CDR3 coding sequence is TGCGCCAGCAGCTTGGCGGGGGGAGCCTACGAGCAGTACTTC.